There are a few counts of the clone carrying this TCR beta chain. This CDR3 is 15 amino acids long. Germline CDR1 reads WSHSY; CDR2 reads SAAADI. The junction had 6 bases not matched to a gene; V was cut back by 1 base and J by 6 bases. TCRdb's copy holds only in-frame clones and misses some; the assay was immunoSEQ multiplex PCR. Here the sample spans 220,000 or so clones, roughly 92% being singletons. The data were taken from a study of blood T cell repertoires in COVID-19. Study overall: The samples span acute and convalescent COVID-19 from the United States, Italy and Spain.

The chain couples TRBV10-2 to TRBJ1-5, with 7 positions matching TRBD1. The receptor was derived from a man in his sixties with COVID-19, enrolled during active disease. The sample taken for sequencing was peripheral blood. In DNA, the CDR3 is TGCGCCAGCAGTGAGTTGACAGGGCCCGGTCAGCCCCAGCATTTT. It codes for CASSELTGPGQPQHF.